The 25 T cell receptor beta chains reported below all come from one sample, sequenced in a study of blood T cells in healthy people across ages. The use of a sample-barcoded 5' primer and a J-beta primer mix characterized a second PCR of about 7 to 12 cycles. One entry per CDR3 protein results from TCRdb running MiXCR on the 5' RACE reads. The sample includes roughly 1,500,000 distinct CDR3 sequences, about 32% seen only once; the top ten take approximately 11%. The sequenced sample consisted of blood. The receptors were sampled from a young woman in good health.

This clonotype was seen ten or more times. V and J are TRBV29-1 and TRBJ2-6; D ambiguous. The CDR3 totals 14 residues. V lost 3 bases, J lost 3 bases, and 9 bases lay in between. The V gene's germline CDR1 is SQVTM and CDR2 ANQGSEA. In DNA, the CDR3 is TGCAGCGTTGACTTAGGGTATGGGGCCAACGTCCTGACTTTC. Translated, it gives CSVDLGYGANVLTF. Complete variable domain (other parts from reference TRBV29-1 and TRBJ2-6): SAVISQKPSRDICQRGTSLTIQCQVDSQVTMMFWYRQQPGQSLTLIATANQGSEATYESGFVIDKFPISRPNLTFSTLTVSNMSPEDSSIYLCSVDLGYGANVLTFGAGSRLTVL.

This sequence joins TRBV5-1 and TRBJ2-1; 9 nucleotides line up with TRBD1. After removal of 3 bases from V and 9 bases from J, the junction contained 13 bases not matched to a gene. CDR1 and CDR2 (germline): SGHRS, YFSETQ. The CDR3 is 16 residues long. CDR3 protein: CASSSSGTGRVGEQFF. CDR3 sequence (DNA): TGCGCCAGCAGCTCATCCGGGACAGGGAGGGTCGGTGAGCAGTTCTTC.

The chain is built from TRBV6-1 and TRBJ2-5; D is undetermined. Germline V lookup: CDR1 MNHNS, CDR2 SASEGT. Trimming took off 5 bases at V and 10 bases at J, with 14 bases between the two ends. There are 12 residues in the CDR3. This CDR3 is CASSTPSRIQYF. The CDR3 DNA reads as TGTGCCAGCAGTACCCCAAGTCGGATCCAGTACTTC.

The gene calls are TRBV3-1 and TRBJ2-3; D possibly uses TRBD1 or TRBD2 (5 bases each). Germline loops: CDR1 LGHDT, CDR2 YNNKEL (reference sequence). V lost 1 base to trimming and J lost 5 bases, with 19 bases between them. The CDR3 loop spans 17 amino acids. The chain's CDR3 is CASSQAYRDPSRDTQYF. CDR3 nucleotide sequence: TGTGCCAGCAGCCAAGCATATCGGGACCCTAGTCGAGATACGCAGTATTTT.

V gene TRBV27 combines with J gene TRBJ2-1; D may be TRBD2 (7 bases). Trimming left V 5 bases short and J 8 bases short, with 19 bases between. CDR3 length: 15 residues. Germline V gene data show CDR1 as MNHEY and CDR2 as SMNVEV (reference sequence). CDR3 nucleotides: TGTGCCAGCAGTCCCCGGGGGGCCCGGGGACATGAGCAGTTCTTC. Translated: CASSPRGARGHEQFF.

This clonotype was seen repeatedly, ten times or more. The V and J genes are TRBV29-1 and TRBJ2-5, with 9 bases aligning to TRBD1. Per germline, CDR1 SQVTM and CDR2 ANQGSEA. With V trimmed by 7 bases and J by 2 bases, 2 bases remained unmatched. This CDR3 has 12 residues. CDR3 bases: TGCAGCGCGGGACAGGGACAAGAGACCCAGTACTTC. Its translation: CSAGQGQETQYF.

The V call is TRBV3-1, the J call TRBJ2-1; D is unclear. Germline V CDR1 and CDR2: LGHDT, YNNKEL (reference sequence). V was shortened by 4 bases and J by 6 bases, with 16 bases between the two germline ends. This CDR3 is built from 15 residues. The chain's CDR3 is CASSLAGDLSNEQFF. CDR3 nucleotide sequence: TGTGCCAGCAGCCTAGCAGGAGATTTAAGCAATGAGCAGTTCTTC.

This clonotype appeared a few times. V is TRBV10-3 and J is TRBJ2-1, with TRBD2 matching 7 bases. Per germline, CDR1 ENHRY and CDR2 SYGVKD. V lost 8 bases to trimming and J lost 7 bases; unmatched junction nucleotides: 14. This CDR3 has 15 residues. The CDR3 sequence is CAILQGGGSVNEQFF. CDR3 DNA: TGTGCCATCCTGCAGGGCGGCGGGAGTGTGAATGAGCAGTTCTTC.

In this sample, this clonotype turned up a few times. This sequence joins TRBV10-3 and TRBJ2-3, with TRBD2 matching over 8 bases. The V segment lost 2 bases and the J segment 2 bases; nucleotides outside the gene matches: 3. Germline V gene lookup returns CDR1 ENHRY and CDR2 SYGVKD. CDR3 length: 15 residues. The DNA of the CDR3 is TGTGCCATCAGTGAGGCGGGAGGAGACACAGATACGCAGTATTTT. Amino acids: CAISEAGGDTDTQYF.

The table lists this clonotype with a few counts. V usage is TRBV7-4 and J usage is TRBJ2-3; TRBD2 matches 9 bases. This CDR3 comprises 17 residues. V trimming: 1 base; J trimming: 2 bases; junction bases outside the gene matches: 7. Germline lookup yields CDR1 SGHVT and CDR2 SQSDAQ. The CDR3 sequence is CASSLEGSGGSTDTQYF. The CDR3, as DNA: TGTGCCAGCAGCTTAGAGGGTAGCGGGGGATCCACAGATACGCAGTATTTT.

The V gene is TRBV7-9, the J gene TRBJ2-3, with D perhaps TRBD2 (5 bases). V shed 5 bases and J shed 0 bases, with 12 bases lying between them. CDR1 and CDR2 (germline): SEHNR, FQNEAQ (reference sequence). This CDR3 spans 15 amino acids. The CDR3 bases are TGTGCCAGCAGCCCGGGGAAATTTAGCACAGATACGCAGTATTTT. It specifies CASSPGKFSTDTQYF.

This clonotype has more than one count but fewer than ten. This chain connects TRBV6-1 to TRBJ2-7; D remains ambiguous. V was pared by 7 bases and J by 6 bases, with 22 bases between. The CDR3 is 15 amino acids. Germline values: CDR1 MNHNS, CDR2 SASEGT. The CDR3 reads CASTLNMGRRSEQYF. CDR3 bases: TGTGCCAGCACTCTGAACATGGGCAGGCGCAGCGAGCAGTACTTC.

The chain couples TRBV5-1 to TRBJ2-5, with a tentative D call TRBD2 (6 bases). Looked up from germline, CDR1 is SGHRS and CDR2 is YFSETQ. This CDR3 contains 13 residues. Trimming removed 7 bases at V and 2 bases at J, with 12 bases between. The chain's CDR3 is CASRRLAQETQYF. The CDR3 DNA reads TGCGCCAGCCGTCGCCTAGCGCAAGAGACCCAGTACTTC.

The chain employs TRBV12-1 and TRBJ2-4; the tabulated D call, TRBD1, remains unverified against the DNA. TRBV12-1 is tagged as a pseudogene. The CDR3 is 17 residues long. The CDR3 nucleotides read TGTGCCAGCAGCTTAAGAGCGGACCGGGACAGGGGAAACATTCAGTACTTC. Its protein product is CASSLRADRDRGNIQYF.

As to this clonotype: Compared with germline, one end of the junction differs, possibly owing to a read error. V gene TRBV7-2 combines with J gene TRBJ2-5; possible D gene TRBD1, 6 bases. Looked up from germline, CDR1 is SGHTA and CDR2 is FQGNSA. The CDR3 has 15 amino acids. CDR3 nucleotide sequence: TGTGTCAGCAGCTGGCAGGGGAATTCCCAAGAGACCCAGTACTTC. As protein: CVSSWQGNSQETQYF.

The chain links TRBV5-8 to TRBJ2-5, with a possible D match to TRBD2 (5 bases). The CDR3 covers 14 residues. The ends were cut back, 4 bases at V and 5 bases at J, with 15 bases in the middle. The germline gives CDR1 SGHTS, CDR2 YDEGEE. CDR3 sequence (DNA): TGTGCCAGCAGCCTTCACGAGGGATCGGAGACCCAGTACTTC. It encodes CASSLHEGSETQYF.

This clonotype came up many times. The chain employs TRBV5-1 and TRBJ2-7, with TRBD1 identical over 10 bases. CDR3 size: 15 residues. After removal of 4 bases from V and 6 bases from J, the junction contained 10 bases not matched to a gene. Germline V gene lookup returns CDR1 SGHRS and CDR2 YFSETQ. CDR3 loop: CASSPSPGQGFEQYF. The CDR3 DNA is TGCGCCAGCAGCCCATCCCCGGGACAGGGGTTCGAGCAGTACTTC.

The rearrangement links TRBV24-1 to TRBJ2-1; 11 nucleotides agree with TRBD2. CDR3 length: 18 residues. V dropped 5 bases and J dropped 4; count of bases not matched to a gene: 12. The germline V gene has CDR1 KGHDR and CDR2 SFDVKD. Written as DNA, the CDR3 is TGTGCCACCAGTGGGAAATTCCTGACTAGCGGGATTTACAATGAGCAGTTCTTC. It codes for CATSGKFLTSGIYNEQFF.

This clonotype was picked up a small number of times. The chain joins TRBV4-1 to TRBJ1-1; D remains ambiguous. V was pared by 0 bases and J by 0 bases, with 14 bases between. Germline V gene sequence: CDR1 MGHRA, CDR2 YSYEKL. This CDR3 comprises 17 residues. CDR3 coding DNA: TGCGCCAGCAGCCAAGATAAGGGCCGGAGATTGAACACTGAAGCTTTCTTT. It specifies CASSQDKGRRLNTEAFF.

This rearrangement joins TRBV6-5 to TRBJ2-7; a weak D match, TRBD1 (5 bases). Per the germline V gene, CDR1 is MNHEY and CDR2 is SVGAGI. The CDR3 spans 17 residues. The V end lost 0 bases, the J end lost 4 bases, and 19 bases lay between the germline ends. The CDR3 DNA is TGTGCCAGCAGTTACTCGAAAGTGCAGGCAAGGGGATACGAGCAGTACTTC. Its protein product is CASSYSKVQARGYEQYF.

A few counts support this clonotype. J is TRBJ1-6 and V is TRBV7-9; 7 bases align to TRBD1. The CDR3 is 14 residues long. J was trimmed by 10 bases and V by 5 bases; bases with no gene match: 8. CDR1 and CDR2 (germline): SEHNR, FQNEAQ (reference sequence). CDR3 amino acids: CASSLGQAGSPLHF. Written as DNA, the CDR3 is TGTGCCAGCAGCCTCGGACAGGCAGGATCACCCCTCCACTTT.

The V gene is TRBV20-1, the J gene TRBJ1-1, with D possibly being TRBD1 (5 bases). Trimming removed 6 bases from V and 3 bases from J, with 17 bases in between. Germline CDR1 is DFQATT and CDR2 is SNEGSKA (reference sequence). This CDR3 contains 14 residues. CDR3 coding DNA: TGCAGTGCCAGGAAAAGGGGTCGGGACACTGAAGCTTTCTTT. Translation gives CSARKRGRDTEAFF.

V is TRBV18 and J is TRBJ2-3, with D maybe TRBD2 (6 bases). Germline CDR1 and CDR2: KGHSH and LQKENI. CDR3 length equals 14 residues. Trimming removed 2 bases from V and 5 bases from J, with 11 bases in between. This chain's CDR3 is CASSPLADRDTQYF. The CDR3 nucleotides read TGTGCCAGCTCACCATTAGCGGACCGAGATACGCAGTATTTT.

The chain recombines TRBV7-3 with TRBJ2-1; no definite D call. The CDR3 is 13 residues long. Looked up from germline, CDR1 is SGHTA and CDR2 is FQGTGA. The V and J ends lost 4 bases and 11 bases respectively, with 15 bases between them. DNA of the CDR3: TGTGCCAGCAGCTCCCCACCTCTAGTTAAGCAGTTCTTC. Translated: CASSSPPLVKQFF. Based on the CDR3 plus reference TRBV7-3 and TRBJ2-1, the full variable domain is GAGVSQTPSNKVTEKGKYVELRCDPISGHTALYWYRQSLGQGPEFLIYFQGTGAADDSGLPNDRFFAVRPEGSVSTLKIQRTERGDSAVYLCASSSPPLVKQFFGPGTRLTVL.

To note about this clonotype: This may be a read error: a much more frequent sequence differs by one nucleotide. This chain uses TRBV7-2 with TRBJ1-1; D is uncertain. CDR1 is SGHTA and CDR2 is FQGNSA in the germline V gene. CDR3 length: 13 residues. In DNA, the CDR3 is TGTGCCAGCAGCTTACAGGTGAAAACTGAAGCTTTCTTT. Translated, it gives CASSLQVKTEAFF.